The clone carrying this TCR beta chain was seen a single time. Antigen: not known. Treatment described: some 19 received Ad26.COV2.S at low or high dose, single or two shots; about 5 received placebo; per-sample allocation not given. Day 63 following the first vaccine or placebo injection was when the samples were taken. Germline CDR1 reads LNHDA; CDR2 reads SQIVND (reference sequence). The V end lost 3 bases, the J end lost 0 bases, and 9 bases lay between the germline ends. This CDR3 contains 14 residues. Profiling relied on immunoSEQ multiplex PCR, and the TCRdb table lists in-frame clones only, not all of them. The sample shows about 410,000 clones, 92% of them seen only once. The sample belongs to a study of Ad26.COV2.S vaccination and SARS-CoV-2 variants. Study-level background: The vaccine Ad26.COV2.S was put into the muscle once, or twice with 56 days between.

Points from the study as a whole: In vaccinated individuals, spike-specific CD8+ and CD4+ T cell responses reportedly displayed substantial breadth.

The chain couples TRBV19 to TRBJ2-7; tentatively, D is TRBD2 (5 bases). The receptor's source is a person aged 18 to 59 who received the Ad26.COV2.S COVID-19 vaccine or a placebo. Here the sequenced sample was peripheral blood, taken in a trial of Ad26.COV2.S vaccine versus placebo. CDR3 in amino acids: CASSMMGSSYEQYF. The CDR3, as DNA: TGTGCCAGTAGTATGATGGGGAGCTCCTACGAGCAGTACTTC.